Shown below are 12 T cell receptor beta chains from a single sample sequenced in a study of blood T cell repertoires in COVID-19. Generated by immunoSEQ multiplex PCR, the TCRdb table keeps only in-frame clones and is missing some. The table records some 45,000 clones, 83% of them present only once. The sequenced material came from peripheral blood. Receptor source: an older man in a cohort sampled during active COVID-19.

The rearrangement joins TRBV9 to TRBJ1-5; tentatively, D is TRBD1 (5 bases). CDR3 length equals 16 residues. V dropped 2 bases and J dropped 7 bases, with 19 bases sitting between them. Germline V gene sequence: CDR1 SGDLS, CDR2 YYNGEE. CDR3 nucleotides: TGTGCCAGCAGCGTTCCTTCCCGCAGGGTTAGACAGCCCCAGCATTTT. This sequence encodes CASSVPSRRVRQPQHF.

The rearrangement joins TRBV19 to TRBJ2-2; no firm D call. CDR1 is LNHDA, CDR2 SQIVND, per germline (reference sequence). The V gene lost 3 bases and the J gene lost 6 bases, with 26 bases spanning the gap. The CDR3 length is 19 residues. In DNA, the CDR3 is TGTGCCAGTAGTATTGGTATTTATCGAGTCCGTTCCAGCGCCGGGGAGCTGTTTTTT. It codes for CASSIGIYRVRSSAGELFF.

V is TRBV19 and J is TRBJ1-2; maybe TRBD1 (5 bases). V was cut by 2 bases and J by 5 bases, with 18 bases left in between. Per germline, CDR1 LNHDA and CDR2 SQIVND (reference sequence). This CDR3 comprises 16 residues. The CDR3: CASSINFSTALYGYTF. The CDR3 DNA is TGTGCCAGTAGTATAAACTTCTCGACAGCCCTATATGGCTACACCTTC. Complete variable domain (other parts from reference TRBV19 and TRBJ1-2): DGGITQSPKYLFRKEGQNVTLSCEQNLNHDAMYWYRQDPGQGLRLIYYSQIVNDFQKGDIAEGYSVSREKKESFPLTVTSAQKNPTAFYLCASSINFSTALYGYTFGSGTRLTVV.

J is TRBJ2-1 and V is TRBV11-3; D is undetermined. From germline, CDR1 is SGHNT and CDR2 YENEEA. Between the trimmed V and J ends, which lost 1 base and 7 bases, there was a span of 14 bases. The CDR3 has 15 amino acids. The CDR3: CASSLVWSPTNEQFF. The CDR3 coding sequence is TGTGCCAGCAGCTTAGTGTGGAGTCCGACTAATGAGCAGTTCTTC.

In DNA, the CDR3 is TGCGCCAGCAGCCAATTCCCGGGTCAAAATTCACCCCTCCACTTT. Protein: CASSQFPGQNSPLHF. The chain uses TRBV4-1 and TRBJ1-6, with D unresolved. Germline CDR1 MGHRA, CDR2 YSYEKL. The CDR3 totals 15 residues. The V and J ends lost 2 bases and 7 bases respectively, with 12 bases between them.

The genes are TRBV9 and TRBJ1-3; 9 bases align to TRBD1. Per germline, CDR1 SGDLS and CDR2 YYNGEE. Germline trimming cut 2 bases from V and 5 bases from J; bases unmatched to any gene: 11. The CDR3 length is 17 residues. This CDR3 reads CASSVAPGTGNRNTIYF. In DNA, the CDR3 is TGTGCCAGCAGCGTTGCTCCCGGGACAGGGAATAGAAACACCATATATTTT. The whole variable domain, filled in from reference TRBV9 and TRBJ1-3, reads DSGVTQTPKHLITATGQRVTLRCSPRSGDLSVYWYQQSLDQGLQFLIQYYNGEERAKGNILERFSAQQFPDLHSELNLSSLELGDSALYFCASSVAPGTGNRNTIYFGEGSWLTVV.

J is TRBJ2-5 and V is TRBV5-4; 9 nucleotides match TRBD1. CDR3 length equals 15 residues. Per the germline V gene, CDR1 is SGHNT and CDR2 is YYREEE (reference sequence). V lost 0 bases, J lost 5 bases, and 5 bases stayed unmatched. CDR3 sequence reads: CASSLAGTGSETQYF. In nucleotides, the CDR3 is TGTGCCAGCAGCTTGGCCGGGACAGGGAGCGAGACCCAGTACTTC.

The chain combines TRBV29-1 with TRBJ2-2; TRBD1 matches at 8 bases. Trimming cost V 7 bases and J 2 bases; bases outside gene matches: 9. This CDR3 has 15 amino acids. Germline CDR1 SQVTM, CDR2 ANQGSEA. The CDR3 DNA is TGCAGCGCGATGAAGACAGGGGTTAACACCGGGGAGCTGTTTTTT. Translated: CSAMKTGVNTGELFF.

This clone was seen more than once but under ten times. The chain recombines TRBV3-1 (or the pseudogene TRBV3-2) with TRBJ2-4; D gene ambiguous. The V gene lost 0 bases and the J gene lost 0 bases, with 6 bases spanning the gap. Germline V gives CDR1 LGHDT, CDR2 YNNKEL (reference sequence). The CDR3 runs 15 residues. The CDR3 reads CASSQDLIAKNIQYF. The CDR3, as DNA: TGTGCCAGCAGCCAAGATTTAATAGCCAAAAACATTCAGTACTTC.

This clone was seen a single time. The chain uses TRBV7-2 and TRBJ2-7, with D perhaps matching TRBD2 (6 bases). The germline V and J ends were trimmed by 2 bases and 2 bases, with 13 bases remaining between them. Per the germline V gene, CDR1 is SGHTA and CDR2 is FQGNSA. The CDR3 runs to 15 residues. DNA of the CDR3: TGTGCCAGCAGCTTAAACAGCGGGTCCGCCTACGAGCAGTACTTC. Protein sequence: CASSLNSGSAYEQYF.

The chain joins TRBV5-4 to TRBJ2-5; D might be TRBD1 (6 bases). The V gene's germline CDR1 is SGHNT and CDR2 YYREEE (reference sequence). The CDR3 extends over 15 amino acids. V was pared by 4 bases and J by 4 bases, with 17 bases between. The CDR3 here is CASSLAWGPGETQYF. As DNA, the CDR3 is TGTGCCAGCAGCCTGGCGTGGGGGCCGGGAGAGACCCAGTACTTC.

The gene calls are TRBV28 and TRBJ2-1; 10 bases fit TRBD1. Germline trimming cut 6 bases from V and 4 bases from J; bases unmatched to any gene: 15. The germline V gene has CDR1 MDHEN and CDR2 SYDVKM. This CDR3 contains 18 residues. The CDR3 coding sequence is TGTGCCAGCAGCTCCCCTCCCGGGACAGGGGTGTATTACAATGAGCAGTTCTTC. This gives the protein CASSSPPGTGVYYNEQFF.